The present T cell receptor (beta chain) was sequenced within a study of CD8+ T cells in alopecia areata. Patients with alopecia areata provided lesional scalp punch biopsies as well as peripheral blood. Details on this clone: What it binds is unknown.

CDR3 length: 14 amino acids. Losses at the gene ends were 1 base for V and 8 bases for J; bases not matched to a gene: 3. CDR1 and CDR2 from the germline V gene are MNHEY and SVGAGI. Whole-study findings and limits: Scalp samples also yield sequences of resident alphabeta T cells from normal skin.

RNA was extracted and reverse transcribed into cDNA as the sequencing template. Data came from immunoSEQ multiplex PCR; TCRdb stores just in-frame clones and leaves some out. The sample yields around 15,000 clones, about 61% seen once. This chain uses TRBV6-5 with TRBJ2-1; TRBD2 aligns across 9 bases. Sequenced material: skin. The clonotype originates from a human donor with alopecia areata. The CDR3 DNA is TGTGCCAGCAGTTACTTGGGACTAGCCGATGAGCAGTTCTTC. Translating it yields CASSYLGLADEQFF.